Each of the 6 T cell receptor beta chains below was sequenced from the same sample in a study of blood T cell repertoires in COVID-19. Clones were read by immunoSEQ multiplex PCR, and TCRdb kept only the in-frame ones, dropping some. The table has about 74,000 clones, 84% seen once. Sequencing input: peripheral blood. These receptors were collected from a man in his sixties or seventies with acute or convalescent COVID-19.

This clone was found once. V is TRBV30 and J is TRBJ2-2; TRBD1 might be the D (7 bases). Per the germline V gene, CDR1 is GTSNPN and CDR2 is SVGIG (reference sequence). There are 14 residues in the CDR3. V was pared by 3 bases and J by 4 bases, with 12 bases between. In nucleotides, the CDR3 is TGTGCCTGGAGGCCGCAGGGGGGCACCGGGGAGCTGTTTTTT. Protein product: CAWRPQGGTGELFF.

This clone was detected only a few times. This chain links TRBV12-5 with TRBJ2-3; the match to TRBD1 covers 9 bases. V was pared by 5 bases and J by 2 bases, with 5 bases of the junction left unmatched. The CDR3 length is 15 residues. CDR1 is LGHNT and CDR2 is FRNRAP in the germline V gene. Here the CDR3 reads CASGKGQGYTDTQYF. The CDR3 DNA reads TGTGCTAGTGGTAAAGGACAGGGGTACACAGATACGCAGTATTTT.

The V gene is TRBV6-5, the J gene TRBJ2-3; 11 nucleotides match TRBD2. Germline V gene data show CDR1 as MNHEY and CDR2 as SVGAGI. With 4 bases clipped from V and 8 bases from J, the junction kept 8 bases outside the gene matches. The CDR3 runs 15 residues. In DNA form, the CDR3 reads TGTGCCAGCAGTTCGGGACTAGCGGTGGTCGGTACGCAGTATTTT. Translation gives CASSSGLAVVGTQYF.

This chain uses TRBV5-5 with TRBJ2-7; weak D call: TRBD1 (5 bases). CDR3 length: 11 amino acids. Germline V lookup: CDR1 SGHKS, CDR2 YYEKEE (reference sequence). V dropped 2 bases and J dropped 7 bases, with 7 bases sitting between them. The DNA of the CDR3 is TGTGCCAGCAGCTTAGGGGATGAGCAGTACTTC. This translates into CASSLGDEQYF.

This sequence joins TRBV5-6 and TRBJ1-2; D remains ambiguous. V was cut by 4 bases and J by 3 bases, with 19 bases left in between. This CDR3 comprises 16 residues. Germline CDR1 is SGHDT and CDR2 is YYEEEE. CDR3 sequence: CASSALMGGIDYGYTF. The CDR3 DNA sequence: TGTGCCAGCAGCGCCTTAATGGGAGGGATCGACTATGGCTACACCTTC.

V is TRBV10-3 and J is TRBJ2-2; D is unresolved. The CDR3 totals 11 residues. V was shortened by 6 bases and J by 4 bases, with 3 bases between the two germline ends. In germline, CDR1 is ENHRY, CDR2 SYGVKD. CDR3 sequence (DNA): TGTGCCATCAGCCGCACCGGGGAGCTGTTTTTT. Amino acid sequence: CAISRTGELFF.